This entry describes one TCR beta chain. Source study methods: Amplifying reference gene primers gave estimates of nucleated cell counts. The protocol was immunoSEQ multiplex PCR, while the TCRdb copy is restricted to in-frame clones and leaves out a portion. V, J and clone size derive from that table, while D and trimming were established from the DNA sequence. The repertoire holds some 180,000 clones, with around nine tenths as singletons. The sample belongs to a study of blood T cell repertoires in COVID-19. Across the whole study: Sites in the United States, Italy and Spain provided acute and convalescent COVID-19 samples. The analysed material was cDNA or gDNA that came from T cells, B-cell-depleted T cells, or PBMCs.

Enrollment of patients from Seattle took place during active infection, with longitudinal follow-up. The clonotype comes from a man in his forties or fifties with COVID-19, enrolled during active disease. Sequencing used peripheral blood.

The CDR3 sequence: CASSEEGGKNTGELFF. The CDR3 DNA follows: TGTGCCAGCAGCGAAGAAGGGGGCAAGAACACCGGGGAGCTGTTTTTT. V is TRBV5-4 and J is TRBJ2-2, with 7 bases fitting TRBD1. Germline loops: CDR1 SGHNT, CDR2 YYREEE (reference sequence). The CDR3 has 16 residues. The V and J ends lost 4 bases and 1 base, in that order; junction bases with no gene match: 7.